The 9 T cell receptor beta chains reported below all come from one sample, sequenced in a study of OX40 agonist ivuxolimab in advanced cancers. Assay used: immunoSEQ multiplex PCR; TCRdb lists only in-frame clones, some missing. The profile shows tens of thousands of clones, under 85% of them singletons. Here the sequenced sample was CD4+ or CD8+ T cells sorted from blood, taken in a trial of the OX40 agonist ivuxolimab. These receptor sequences come from an adult with an advanced solid tumor such as melanoma, head and neck, liver or kidney cancer.

A few counts support this clone. The chain uses TRBV19 and TRBJ2-1; perhaps TRBD1 as D (6 bases). Germline V gene sequence: CDR1 LNHDA, CDR2 SQIVND (reference sequence). This CDR3 is 13 amino acids long. V was shortened by 2 bases and J by 6 bases, with 8 bases between the two germline ends. The CDR3 region is CASSITGINEQFF. The DNA for the CDR3 is TGTGCCAGTAGTATAACAGGGATCAATGAGCAGTTCTTC.

This clone was detected only a few times. The chain combines TRBV5-1 with TRBJ2-7; D perhaps matches TRBD2 (7 bases). Trimming left V 4 bases short and J 2 bases short, with 13 bases between. In germline, CDR1 is SGHRS, CDR2 YFSETQ. This CDR3 comprises 14 residues. CDR3 nucleotide sequence: TGCGCCAGCAGCGAGGGGGGGCACGCCTACGAGCAGTACTTC. This gives the protein CASSEGGHAYEQYF.

This clone was detected only a few times. V usage is TRBV2 and J usage is TRBJ1-3; maybe TRBD1 (6 bases). The CDR3 is 14 amino acids. V lost 7 bases to trimming and J lost 4 bases, with 14 bases between them. The germline CDR1 and CDR2 sequences are SNHLY and FYNNEI. The CDR3 here is CASISTGQGNTIYF. DNA of the CDR3: TGTGCCAGCATCTCGACAGGACAAGGAAACACCATATATTTT.

CDR3 sequence: CASSPLAGQVGDTQYF. The CDR3 DNA follows: TGCGCCAGCAGCCCTCTAGCGGGACAGGTTGGAGATACGCAGTATTTT. The chain uses TRBV5-1 and TRBJ2-3, with D perhaps TRBD2 (9 bases). Trimming stripped 4 bases from V and 5 bases from J, with 20 bases between. The length of the CDR3 is 16 residues. Per the germline V gene, CDR1 is SGHRS and CDR2 is YFSETQ.

The rearrangement links TRBV4-1 to TRBJ2-1, with D perhaps being TRBD1 or TRBD2 (5 bases each). V lost 4 bases to trimming and J lost 4 bases, with 14 bases between them. Germline V gene lookup returns CDR1 MGHRA and CDR2 YSYEKL. CDR3 length equals 15 residues. The CDR3 loop reads CASSPGPHPYNEQFF. The CDR3 DNA follows: TGCGCCAGCAGCCCGGGACCCCATCCTTACAATGAGCAGTTCTTC.

V usage is TRBV7-9 and J usage is TRBJ1-3; D ambiguous. Trimming left V 1 base short and J 4 bases short, with 11 bases between. CDR3 length: 15 residues. Germline V gives CDR1 SEHNR, CDR2 FQNEAQ (reference sequence). The CDR3 DNA follows: TGTGCCAGCAGCTTAGGAGCATCGGGAGGAAACACCATATATTTT. It translates to CASSLGASGGNTIYF.

This chain connects TRBV28 to TRBJ1-2, with D uncertain. Trimming took 2 bases from V and 2 from J, leaving 9 bases between them. The length of the CDR3 is 14 residues. Germline-derived CDR1 and CDR2 are MDHEN and SYDVKM. The CDR3 sequence is CASSLDGPNYGYTF. The CDR3 DNA sequence: TGTGCCAGCAGTTTAGATGGGCCGAACTATGGCTACACCTTC.

The V call is TRBV29-1, the J call TRBJ2-1, with 11 bases fitting TRBD2. The CDR3 has 12 residues. Trimming took 6 bases from V and 12 from J; bases not matched to a gene: 7. Germline CDR1 and CDR2: SQVTM and ANQGSEA. The CDR3 DNA reads as TGCAGCGTCGATAGCGGGAGGGCATTGCAGTTCTTC. Amino acid sequence: CSVDSGRALQFF.

CDR3 nucleotide sequence: TGTGCCAGCAGCTTAGTACAGGGCTACGAGCAGTACTTC. It encodes CASSLVQGYEQYF. The rearrangement uses TRBV11-2 and TRBJ2-7; D may be TRBD1 (6 bases). The CDR3 length is 13 residues. Per the germline V gene, CDR1 is SGHAT and CDR2 is FQNNGV. Trimming removed 1 base from V and 3 bases from J, with 7 bases in between.